This TCR beta chain was obtained from a study of response to subunit inactivated influenza vaccine. From germline, CDR1 is MNHEY and CDR2 SVGAGI. Trimming removed 4 bases at V and 4 bases at J, with 11 bases between. The CDR3 has 14 residues. TCRdb reanalysed the RT-PCR reads using MiXCR and keeps one entry per CDR3 protein. The table lists over 150,000 distinct CDR3 sequences, roughly an eighth of them singletons. The TCR originated in a man in his fifties or sixties who received an inactivated influenza vaccine. The chain recombines TRBV6-5 with TRBJ2-1; D gene unclear. Sequenced here: CD8+ T cells sorted from PBMCs, sampled approximately 5 days after vaccination. CDR3 region: CASSFSRSYNEQFF. For the CDR3, the DNA is TGTGCCAGCAGTTTCTCGCGAAGTTACAATGAGCAGTTCTTC.